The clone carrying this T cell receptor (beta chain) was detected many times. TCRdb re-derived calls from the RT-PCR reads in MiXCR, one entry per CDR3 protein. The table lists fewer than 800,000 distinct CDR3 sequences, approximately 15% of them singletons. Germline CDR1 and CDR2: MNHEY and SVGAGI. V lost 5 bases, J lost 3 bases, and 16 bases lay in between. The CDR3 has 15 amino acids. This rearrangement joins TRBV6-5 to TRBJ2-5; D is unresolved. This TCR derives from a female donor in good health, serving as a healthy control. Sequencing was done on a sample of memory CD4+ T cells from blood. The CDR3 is CASSKSATKEETQYF. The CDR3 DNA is TGTGCCAGCAGTAAGAGCGCCACCAAGGAAGAGACCCAGTACTTC.